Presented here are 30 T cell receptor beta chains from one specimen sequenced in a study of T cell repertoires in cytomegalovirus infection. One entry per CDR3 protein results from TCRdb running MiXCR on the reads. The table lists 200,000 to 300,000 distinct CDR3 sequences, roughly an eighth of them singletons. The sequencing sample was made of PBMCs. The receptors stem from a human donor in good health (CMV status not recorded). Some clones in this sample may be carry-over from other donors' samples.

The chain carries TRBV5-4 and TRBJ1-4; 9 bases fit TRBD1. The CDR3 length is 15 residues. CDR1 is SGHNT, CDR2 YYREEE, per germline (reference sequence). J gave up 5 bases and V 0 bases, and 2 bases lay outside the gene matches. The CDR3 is CASSLVGQGNEKLFF. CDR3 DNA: TGTGCCAGCAGCTTGGTGGGACAGGGAAATGAAAAACTGTTTTTT.

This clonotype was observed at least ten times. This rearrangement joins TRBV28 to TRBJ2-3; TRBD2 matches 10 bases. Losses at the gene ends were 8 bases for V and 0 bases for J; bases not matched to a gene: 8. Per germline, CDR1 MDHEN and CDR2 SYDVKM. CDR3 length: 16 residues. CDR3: CASVSGRDTSTDTQYF. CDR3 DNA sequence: TGTGCCAGCGTGAGCGGGAGGGACACTAGCACAGATACGCAGTATTTT. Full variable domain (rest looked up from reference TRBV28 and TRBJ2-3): DVKVTQSSRYLVKRTGEKVFLECVQDMDHENMFWYRQDPGLGLRLIYFSYDVKMKEKGDIPEGYSVSREKKERFSLILESASTNQTSMYLCASVSGRDTSTDTQYFGPGTRLTVL.

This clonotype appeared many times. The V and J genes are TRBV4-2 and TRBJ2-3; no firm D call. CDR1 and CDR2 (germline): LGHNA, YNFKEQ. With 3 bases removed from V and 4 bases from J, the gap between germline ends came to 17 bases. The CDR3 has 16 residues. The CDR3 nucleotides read TGTGCCAGCAGCCAGAACTTAGGGCAAGGGCCAGATACGCAGTATTTT. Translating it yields CASSQNLGQGPDTQYF.

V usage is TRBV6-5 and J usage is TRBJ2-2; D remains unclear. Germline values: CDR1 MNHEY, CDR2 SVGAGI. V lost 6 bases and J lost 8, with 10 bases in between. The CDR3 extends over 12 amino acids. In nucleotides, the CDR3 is TGTGCCAGCAGCAATGGAGCTGGGGAGCTGTTTTTT. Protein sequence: CASSNGAGELFF.

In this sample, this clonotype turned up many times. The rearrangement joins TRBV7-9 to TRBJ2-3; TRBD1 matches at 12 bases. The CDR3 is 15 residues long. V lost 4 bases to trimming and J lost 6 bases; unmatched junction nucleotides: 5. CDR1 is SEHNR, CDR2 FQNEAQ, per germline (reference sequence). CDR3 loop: CASSSGQGARDTQYF. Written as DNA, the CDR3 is TGTGCCAGCAGCTCGGGACAGGGGGCGCGGGATACGCAGTATTTT.

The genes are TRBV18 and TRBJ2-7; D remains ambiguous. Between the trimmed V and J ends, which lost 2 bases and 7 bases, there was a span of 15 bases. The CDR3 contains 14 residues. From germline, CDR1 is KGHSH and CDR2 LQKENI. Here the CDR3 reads CASSPAGFPTEQYF. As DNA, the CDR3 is TGTGCCAGCTCACCAGCAGGATTCCCTACGGAGCAGTACTTC.

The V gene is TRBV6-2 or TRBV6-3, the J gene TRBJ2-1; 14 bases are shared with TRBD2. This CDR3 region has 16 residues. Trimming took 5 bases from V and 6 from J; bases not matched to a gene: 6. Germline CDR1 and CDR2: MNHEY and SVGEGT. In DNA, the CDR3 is TGTGCCAGCAGTGCCCCCGGACTAGCGGGAGGCAATGAGCAGTTCTTC. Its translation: CASSAPGLAGGNEQFF.

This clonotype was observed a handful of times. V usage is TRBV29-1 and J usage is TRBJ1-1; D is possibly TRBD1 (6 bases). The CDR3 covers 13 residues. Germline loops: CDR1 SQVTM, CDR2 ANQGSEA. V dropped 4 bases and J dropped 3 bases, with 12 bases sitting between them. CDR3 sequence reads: CSVVGGQYTEAFF. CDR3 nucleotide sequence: TGCAGCGTTGTTGGGGGCCAATACACTGAAGCTTTCTTT. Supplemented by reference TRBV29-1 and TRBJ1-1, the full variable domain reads SAVISQKPSRDICQRGTSLTIQCQVDSQVTMMFWYRQQPGQSLTLIATANQGSEATYESGFVIDKFPISRPNLTFSTLTVSNMSPEDSSIYLCSVVGGQYTEAFFGQGTRLTVV.

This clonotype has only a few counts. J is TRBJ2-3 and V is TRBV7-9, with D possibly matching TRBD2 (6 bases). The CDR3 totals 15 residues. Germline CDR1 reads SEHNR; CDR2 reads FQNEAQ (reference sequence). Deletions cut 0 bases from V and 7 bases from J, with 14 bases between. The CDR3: CASSLAGGIGNTQYF. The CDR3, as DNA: TGTGCCAGCAGCTTAGCGGGCGGGATCGGGAATACGCAGTATTTT.

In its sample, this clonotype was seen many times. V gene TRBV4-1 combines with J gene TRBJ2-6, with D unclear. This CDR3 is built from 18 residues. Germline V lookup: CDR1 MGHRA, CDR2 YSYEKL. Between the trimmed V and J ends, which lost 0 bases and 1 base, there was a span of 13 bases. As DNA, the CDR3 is TGCGCCAGCAGCCAAGATCATGGAACATCGTCTGGGGCCAACGTCCTGACTTTC. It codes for CASSQDHGTSSGANVLTF.

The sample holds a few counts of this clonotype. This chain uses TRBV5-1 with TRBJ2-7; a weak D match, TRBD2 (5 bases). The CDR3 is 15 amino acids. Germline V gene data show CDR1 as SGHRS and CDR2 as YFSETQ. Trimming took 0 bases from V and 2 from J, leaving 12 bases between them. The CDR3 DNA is TGCGCCAGCAGCTTGGTTCCGCGGGCAACCTACGAGCAGTACTTC. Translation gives CASSLVPRATYEQYF. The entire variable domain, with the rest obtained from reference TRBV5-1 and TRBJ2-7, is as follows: KAGVTQTPRYLIKTRGQQVTLSCSPISGHRSVSWYQQTPGQGLQFLFEYFSETQRNKGNFPGRFSGRQFSNSRSEMNVSTLELGDSALYLCASSLVPRATYEQYFGPGTRLTVT.

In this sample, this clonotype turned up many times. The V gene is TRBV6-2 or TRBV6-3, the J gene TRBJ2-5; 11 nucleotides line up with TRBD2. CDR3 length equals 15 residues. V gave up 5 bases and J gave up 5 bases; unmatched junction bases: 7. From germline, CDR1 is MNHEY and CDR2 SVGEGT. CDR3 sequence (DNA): TGTGCCAGCAGTCTCCGGACTAGCGGGCGGGAGACCCAGTACTTC. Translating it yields CASSLRTSGRETQYF.

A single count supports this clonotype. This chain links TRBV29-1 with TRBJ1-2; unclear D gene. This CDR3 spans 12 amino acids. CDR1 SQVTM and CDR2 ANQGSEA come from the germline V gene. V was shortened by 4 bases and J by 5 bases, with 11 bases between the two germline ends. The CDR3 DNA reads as TGCAGCGTTGGGAGCAGTATTTATGGCTACACCTTC. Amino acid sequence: CSVGSSIYGYTF.

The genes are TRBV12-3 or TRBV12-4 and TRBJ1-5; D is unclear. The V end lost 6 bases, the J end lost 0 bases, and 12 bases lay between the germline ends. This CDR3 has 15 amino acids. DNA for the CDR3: TGTGCCAGCAGGATACGGGAGTATAGCAATCAGCCCCAGCATTTT. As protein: CASRIREYSNQPQHF.

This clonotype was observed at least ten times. CDR3 sequence reads: CASSFGAETQYF. The CDR3 bases are TGTGCCAGCAGTTTCGGGGCAGAGACCCAGTACTTC. The chain is built from TRBV5-4 and TRBJ2-5, with D perhaps being TRBD1 or TRBD2 (5 bases each). The CDR3 has 12 amino acids. Germline lookup yields CDR1 SGHNT and CDR2 YYREEE (reference sequence). V was trimmed by 5 bases and J by 4 bases, leaving 9 bases between them.

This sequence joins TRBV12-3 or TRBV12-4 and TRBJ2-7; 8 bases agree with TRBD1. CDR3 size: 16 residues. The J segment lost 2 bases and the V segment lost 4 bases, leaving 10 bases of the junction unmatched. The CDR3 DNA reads TGTGCCAGCAGTTCACCCGGACAGGGCTGGACCTACGAGCAGTACTTC. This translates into CASSSPGQGWTYEQYF.

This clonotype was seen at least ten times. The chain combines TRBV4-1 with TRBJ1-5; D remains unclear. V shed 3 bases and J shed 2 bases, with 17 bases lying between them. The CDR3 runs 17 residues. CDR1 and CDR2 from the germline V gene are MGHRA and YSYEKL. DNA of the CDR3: TGCGCCAGCAGCCAGGAACCGGGCCGTAGTGGCAATCAGCCCCAGCATTTT. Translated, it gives CASSQEPGRSGNQPQHF.

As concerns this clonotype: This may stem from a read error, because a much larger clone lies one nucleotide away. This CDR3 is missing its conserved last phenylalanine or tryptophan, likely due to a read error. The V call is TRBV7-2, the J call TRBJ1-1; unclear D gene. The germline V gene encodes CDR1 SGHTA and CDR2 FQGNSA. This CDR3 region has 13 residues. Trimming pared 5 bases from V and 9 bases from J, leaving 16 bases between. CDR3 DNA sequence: TGTGCCAGCAGCCCCTCGTTAGGGTCTCAAGCTTTCATT. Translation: CASSPSLGSQAFI.

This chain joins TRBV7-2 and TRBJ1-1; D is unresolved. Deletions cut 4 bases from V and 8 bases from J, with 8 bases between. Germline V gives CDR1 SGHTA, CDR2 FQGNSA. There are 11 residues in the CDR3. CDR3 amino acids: CASSCVAEAFF. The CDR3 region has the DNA TGTGCCAGCAGCTGCGTCGCAGAAGCTTTCTTT.

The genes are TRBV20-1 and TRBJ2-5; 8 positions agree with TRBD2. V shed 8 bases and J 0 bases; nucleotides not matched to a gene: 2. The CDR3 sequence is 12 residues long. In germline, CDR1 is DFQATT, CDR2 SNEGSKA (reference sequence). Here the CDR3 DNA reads TGCAGTAGCGGGAGTCACCAAGAGACCCAGTACTTC. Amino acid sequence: CSSGSHQETQYF.

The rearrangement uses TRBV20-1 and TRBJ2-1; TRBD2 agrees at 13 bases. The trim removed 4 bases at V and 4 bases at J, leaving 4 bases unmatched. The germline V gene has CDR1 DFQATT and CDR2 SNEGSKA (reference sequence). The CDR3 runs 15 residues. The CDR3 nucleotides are TGCAGTGCTATGGGGACTAGCGGGAAGTACAATGAGCAGTTCTTC. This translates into CSAMGTSGKYNEQFF.

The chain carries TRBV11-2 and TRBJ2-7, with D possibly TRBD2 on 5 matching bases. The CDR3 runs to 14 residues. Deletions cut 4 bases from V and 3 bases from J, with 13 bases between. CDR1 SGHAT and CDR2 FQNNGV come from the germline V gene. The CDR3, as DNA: TGTGCCAGCAGCTCAAGGCTAGCCCACTACGAGCAGTACTTC. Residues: CASSSRLAHYEQYF.

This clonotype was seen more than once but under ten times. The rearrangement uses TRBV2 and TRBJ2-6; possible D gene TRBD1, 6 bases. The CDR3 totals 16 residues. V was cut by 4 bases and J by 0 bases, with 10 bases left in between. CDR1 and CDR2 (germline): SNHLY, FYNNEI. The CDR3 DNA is TGTGCCAGCAGTGCTAGGGGGAGCTCTGGGGCCAACGTCCTGACTTTC. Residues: CASSARGSSGANVLTF.

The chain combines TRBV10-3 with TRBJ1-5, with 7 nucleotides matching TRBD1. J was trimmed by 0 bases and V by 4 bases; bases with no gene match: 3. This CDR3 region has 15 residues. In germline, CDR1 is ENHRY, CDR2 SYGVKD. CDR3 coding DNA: TGTGCCATCAGTGGGGACAGAAGTAGCAATCAGCCCCAGCATTTT. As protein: CAISGDRSSNQPQHF.

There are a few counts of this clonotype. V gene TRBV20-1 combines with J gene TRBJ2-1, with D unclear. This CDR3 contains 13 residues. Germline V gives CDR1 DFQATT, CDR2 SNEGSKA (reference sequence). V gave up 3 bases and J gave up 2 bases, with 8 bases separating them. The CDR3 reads CSARPGAYNEQFF. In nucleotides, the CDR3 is TGCAGTGCTAGGCCAGGAGCCTACAATGAGCAGTTCTTC.

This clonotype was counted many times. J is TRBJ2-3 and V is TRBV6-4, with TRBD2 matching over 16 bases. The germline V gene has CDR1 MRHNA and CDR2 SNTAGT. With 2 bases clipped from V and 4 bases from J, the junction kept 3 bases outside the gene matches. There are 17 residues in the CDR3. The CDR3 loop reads CASSDGTSGGASDTQYF. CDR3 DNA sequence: TGTGCCAGCAGTGACGGGACTAGCGGGGGGGCTTCAGATACGCAGTATTTT.

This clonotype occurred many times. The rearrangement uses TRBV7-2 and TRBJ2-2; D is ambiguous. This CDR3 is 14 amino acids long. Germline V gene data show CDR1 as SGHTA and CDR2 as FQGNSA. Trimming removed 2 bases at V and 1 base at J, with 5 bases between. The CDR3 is CASSLIRNTGELFF. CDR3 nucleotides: TGTGCCAGCAGCTTAATCAGGAACACCGGGGAGCTGTTTTTT.

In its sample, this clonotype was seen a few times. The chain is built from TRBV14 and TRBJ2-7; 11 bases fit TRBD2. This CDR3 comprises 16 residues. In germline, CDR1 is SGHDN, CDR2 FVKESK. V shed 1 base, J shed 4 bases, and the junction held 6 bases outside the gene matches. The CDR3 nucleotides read TGTGCCAGCAGCCAAGTGGCACTAGCGGGAGTATACGAGCAGTACTTC. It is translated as CASSQVALAGVYEQYF.

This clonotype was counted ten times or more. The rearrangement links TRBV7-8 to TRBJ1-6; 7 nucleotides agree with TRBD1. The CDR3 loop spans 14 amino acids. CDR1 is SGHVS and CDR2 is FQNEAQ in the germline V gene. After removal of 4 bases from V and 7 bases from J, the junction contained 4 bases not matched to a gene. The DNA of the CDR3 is TGTGCCAGCAGCTCCACAGGGGCAAATTCACCCCTCCACTTT. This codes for CASSSTGANSPLHF. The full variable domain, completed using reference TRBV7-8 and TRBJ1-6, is GAGVSQSPRYKVAKRGQDVALRCDPISGHVSLFWYQQALGQGPEFLTYFQNEAQLDKSGLPSDRFFAERPEGSVSTLKIQRTQQEDSAVYLCASSSTGANSPLHFGNGTRLTVT.

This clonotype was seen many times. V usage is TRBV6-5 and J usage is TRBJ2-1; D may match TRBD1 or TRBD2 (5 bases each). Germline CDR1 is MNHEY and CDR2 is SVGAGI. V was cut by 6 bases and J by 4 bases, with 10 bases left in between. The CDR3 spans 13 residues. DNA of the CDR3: TGTGCCAGCAGCCGGGACGGTTACAATGAGCAGTTCTTC. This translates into CASSRDGYNEQFF.